The 19 T cell receptor beta chains reported below all come from one sample, sequenced in a study of T cells in Graves' hyperthyroidism and ophthalmopathy. The CDR3 regions of TCR beta were amplified from RNA transcripts. HTBI primers drove first-round RT-PCR of the TCR CDR3. TCRdb analysed the multiplex PCR reads with MiXCR anew, one entry per CDR3 protein. The table lists more than 500,000 distinct CDR3 sequences, roughly 45% of them singletons. Sequenced input: peripheral blood or thyroid tissue (not recorded which). The receptors were sampled from an adult woman with Graves' disease, either hyperthyroidism or ophthalmopathy (not recorded which).

This clonotype was found a few times. The rearrangement links TRBV29-1 to TRBJ1-3; D ambiguous. Germline CDR1 is SQVTM and CDR2 is ANQGSEA. The germline V and J ends were trimmed by 6 bases and 3 bases, with 15 bases remaining between them. CDR3 size: 14 residues. The CDR3 sequence is CSVGGGGHGNTIYF. The CDR3 DNA is TGCAGCGTGGGTGGAGGCGGGCATGGAAACACCATATATTTT.

This clonotype was recorded at least ten times. The V call is TRBV11-2, the J call TRBJ2-5; no clear D. The V gene's germline CDR1 is SGHAT and CDR2 FQNNGV. This CDR3 contains 13 residues. V dropped 5 bases and J dropped 2 bases, with 9 bases sitting between them. The CDR3 DNA is TGTGCCAGCAGCATCGGACGTCAAGAGACCCAGTACTTC. Amino acid sequence: CASSIGRQETQYF. The full variable domain, with the rest looked up from reference TRBV11-2 and TRBJ2-5, is EAGVAQSPRYKIIEKRQSVAFWCNPISGHATLYWYQQILGQGPKLLIQFQNNGVVDDSQLPKDRFSAERLKGVDSTLKIQPAKLEDSAVYLCASSIGRQETQYFGPGTRLLVL.

The chain uses TRBV10-3 and TRBJ1-2; D might be TRBD1 (6 bases). Germline V gene sequence: CDR1 ENHRY, CDR2 SYGVKD. The CDR3 sequence is 14 residues long. V was pared by 0 bases and J by 5 bases, with 10 bases between. The CDR3 protein is CAISESDSQYGYTF. In DNA form, the CDR3 reads TGTGCCATCAGTGAGTCGGACAGTCAATATGGCTACACCTTC.

This clonotype was detected only once. V usage is TRBV2 and J usage is TRBJ2-2; unclear D gene. Deletions cut 2 bases from V and 5 bases from J, with 9 bases between. Germline CDR1 is SNHLY and CDR2 is FYNNEI. This CDR3 is 14 amino acids long. In DNA, the CDR3 is TGTGCCAGCAGTGAATCACAGTTGACCGGGGAGCTGTTTTTT. It translates to CASSESQLTGELFF.

This clonotype was seen repeatedly, ten times or more. The chain employs TRBV2 and TRBJ1-6, with D perhaps matching TRBD1 (5 bases). CDR1 is SNHLY, CDR2 FYNNEI, per germline. The V gene lost 7 bases and the J gene lost 3 bases, with 13 bases spanning the gap. The CDR3 runs 15 residues. The CDR3 loop reads CASNRDAGYNSPLHF. The CDR3 DNA follows: TGTGCCAGCAACCGGGACGCCGGCTATAATTCACCCCTCCACTTT.

This clonotype appeared many times. The gene calls are TRBV5-1 and TRBJ1-5; D is ambiguous. The germline V gene has CDR1 SGHRS and CDR2 YFSETQ. The CDR3 is 14 residues long. V lost 4 bases, J lost 3 bases, and 11 bases lay in between. Written as DNA, the CDR3 is TGCGCCAGCAGCCGGCGGGATGTCAATCAGCCCCAGCATTTT. Protein: CASSRRDVNQPQHF.

Only one count was recorded for this clonotype. This chain joins TRBV7-3 and TRBJ2-7; D is uncertain. The CDR3 length is 14 residues. V was cut by 3 bases and J by 0 bases, with 9 bases left in between. CDR1 and CDR2 from the germline V gene are SGHTA and FQGTGA. Here the CDR3 reads CASSFTLASYEQYF. CDR3 in DNA: TGTGCCAGCAGCTTCACCCTGGCCTCCTACGAGCAGTACTTC.

This clonotype was counted only a few times. This chain links TRBV20-1 with TRBJ2-2; TRBD1 agrees at 7 bases. The CDR3 covers 15 residues. V was pared by 4 bases and J by 1 base, with 6 bases of the junction left unmatched. CDR1 and CDR2 (germline): DFQATT, SNEGSKA (reference sequence). The CDR3 DNA reads TGCAGTGCTAAGCTCCGGGACAGGAACACCGGGGAGCTGTTTTTT. Protein sequence: CSAKLRDRNTGELFF.

This clonotype was counted once. Here the CDR3 reads CASSLEAPTDTQYF. The CDR3 DNA is TGCGCCAGCAGCTTGGAGGCCCCCACAGATACGCAGTATTTT. The chain carries TRBV5-1 and TRBJ2-3; D is uncertain. This CDR3 is built from 14 residues. Between the trimmed V and J ends, which lost 0 bases and 2 bases, there was a span of 7 bases. CDR1 and CDR2 (germline): SGHRS, YFSETQ.

This clonotype has ten or more counts. V is TRBV14 and J is TRBJ1-1, with D uncertain. V was shortened by 0 bases and J by 1 base, with 3 bases between the two germline ends. This CDR3 spans 13 amino acids. Looked up from germline, CDR1 is SGHDN and CDR2 is FVKESK. The CDR3 sequence: CASSQEPNTEAFF. The CDR3 DNA reads TGTGCCAGCAGCCAAGAACCGAACACTGAAGCTTTCTTT.

The J gene is TRBJ1-6, the V gene TRBV12-3 or TRBV12-4; D not certain. The V and J ends lost 8 bases and 6 bases respectively, with 14 bases between them. This CDR3 is built from 14 residues. CDR3 loop: CASVKSPGNSPLHF. CDR3 coding DNA: TGTGCCAGCGTCAAGTCTCCTGGTAATTCACCCCTCCACTTT.

The gene calls are TRBV7-2 and TRBJ1-6, with 11 bases identical to TRBD1. The germline V gene has CDR1 SGHTA and CDR2 FQGNSA. The CDR3 is 16 amino acids. J lost 5 bases, V lost 6 bases, and 6 bases had no gene match. This CDR3 is CASSYSGQGDNSPLHF. The CDR3, as DNA: TGTGCCAGCAGTTACTCGGGACAGGGGGATAATTCACCCCTCCACTTT.

The chain couples TRBV20-1 to TRBJ2-7; TRBD1 might be the D (5 bases). The germline V and J ends were trimmed by 6 bases and 2 bases, with 14 bases remaining between them. From germline, CDR1 is DFQATT and CDR2 SNEGSKA (reference sequence). CDR3 length: 13 amino acids. Here the CDR3 DNA reads TGCAGTGCCCACACCGACAGAACCTACGAGCAGTACTTC. It codes for CSAHTDRTYEQYF.

This clonotype came up a few times. This chain links TRBV10-3 with TRBJ1-6; 8 bases match TRBD1. V lost 8 bases and J lost 10; bases outside the gene matches: 4. Looked up from germline, CDR1 is ENHRY and CDR2 is SYGVKD. This CDR3 spans 12 amino acids. CDR3 in DNA: TGTGCCATCGGAACAGGGGGGTCACCCCTCCACTTT. Its translation is CAIGTGGSPLHF.

The table lists this clonotype with many counts. The chain combines TRBV5-1 with TRBJ1-2; D not resolved. The V gene's germline CDR1 is SGHRS and CDR2 YFSETQ. V was clipped by 0 bases and J by 4 bases, with 13 bases between them. The CDR3 runs to 15 residues. CDR3 coding DNA: TGCGCCAGCAGCTTGGAAACTCAGCGTGGCTATGGCTACACCTTC. This encodes CASSLETQRGYGYTF.

This clonotype was recorded only once. The chain joins TRBV7-3 to TRBJ1-1; D is unclear. In germline, CDR1 is SGHTA, CDR2 FQGTGA. Trimming left V 2 bases short and J 5 bases short, with 12 bases between. The CDR3 length is 14 residues. CDR3 residues: CASSLGGLVTEAFF. The CDR3 coding sequence is TGTGCCAGCAGCTTAGGAGGGTTAGTTACTGAAGCTTTCTTT.

This clonotype occurred many times. The V gene is TRBV28, the J gene TRBJ1-5; TRBD1 might be the D (6 bases). V gave up 7 bases and J gave up 7 bases, with 11 bases separating them. The CDR3 contains 12 residues. Germline V gene lookup returns CDR1 MDHEN and CDR2 SYDVKM. In DNA, the CDR3 is TGTGCCAGCACAGGGGAATTCCAGCCCCAGCATTTT. It yields the protein CASTGEFQPQHF.

The V call is TRBV5-1, the J call TRBJ1-1; D is undetermined. Germline values: CDR1 SGHRS, CDR2 YFSETQ. V was pared by 0 bases and J by 3 bases, with 6 bases between. The CDR3 has 13 residues. The CDR3, as DNA: TGCGCCAGCAGCTTGGCTTGGGACACTGAAGCTTTCTTT. As protein: CASSLAWDTEAFF. Filled out from reference TRBV5-1 and TRBJ1-1, the complete variable domain reads KAGVTQTPRYLIKTRGQQVTLSCSPISGHRSVSWYQQTPGQGLQFLFEYFSETQRNKGNFPGRFSGRQFSNSRSEMNVSTLELGDSALYLCASSLAWDTEAFFGQGTRLTVV.

There are many counts of this clonotype. J is TRBJ1-5 and V is TRBV7-9; no clear D. The germline V gene has CDR1 SEHNR and CDR2 FQNEAQ (reference sequence). The V end was cut by 4 bases, the J end by 5 bases, with 12 bases between. The CDR3 covers 14 residues. The CDR3 region has the DNA TGTGCCAGCAGCTCGCCGGGGAAGGATCAGCCCCAGCATTTT. Translated: CASSSPGKDQPQHF. Using reference TRBV7-9 and TRBJ1-5 for the parts outside the CDR3, the full variable domain is DTGVSQNPRHKITKRGQNVTFRCDPISEHNRLYWYRQTLGQGPEFLTYFQNEAQLEKSRLLSDRFSAERPKGSFSTLEIQRTEQGDSAMYLCASSSPGKDQPQHFGDGTRLSIL.